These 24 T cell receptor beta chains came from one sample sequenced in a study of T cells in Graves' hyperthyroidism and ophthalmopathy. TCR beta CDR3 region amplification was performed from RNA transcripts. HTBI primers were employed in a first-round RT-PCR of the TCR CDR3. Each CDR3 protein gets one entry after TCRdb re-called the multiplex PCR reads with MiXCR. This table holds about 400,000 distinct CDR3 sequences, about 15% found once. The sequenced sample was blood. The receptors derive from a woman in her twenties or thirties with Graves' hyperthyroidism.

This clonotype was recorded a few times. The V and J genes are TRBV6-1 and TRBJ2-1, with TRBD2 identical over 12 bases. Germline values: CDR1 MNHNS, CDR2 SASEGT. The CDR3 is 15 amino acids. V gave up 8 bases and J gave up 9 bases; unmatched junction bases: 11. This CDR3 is CASRRGTSGRVEQFF. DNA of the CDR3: TGTGCCAGCCGCCGAGGGACTAGCGGGCGGGTTGAGCAGTTCTTC.

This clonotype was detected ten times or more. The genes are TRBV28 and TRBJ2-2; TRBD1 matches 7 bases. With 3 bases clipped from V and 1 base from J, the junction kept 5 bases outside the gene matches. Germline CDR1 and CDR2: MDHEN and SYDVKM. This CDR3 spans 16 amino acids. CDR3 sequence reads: CASSLIDRVNTGELFF. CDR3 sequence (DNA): TGTGCCAGCAGTTTGATTGACAGGGTGAACACCGGGGAGCTGTTTTTT. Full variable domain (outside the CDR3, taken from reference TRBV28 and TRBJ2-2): DVKVTQSSRYLVKRTGEKVFLECVQDMDHENMFWYRQDPGLGLRLIYFSYDVKMKEKGDIPEGYSVSREKKERFSLILESASTNQTSMYLCASSLIDRVNTGELFFGEGSRLTVL.

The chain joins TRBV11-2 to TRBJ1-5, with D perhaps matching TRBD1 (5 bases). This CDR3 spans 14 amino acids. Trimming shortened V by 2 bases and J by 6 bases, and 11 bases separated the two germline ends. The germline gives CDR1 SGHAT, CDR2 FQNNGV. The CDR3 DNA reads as TGTGCCAGCAGCTTACGGCAGGGATTTCAGCCCCAGCATTTT. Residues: CASSLRQGFQPQHF. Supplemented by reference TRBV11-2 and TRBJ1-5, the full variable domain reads EAGVAQSPRYKIIEKRQSVAFWCNPISGHATLYWYQQILGQGPKLLIQFQNNGVVDDSQLPKDRFSAERLKGVDSTLKIQPAKLEDSAVYLCASSLRQGFQPQHFGDGTRLSIL.

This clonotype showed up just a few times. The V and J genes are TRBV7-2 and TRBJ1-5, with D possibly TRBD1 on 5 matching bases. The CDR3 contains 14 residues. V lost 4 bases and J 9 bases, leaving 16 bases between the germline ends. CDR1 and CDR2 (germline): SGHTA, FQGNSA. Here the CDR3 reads CASSSGTAIGPQHF. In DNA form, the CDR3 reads TGTGCCAGCAGCTCAGGGACCGCGATTGGGCCCCAGCATTTT.

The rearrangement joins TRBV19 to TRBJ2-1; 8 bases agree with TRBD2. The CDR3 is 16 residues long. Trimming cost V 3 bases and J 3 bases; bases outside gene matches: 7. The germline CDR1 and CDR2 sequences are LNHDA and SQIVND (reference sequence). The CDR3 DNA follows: TGTGCCAGTAGTATGATCGGGAGGGCCGACTACAATGAGCAGTTCTTC. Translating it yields CASSMIGRADYNEQFF.

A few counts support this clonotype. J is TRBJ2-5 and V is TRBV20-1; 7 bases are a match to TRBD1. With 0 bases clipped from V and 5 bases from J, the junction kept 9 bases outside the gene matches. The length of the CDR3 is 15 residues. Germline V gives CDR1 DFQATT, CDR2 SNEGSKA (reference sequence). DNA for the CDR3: TGCAGTGCTAGAGATCGGACAGGAACGGGGGAGACCCAGTACTTC. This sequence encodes CSARDRTGTGETQYF.

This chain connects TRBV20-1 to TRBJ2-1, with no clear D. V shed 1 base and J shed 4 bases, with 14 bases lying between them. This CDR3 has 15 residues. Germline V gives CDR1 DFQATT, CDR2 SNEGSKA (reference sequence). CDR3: CSARAGSHRYNEQFF. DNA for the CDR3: TGCAGTGCTAGAGCCGGGTCGCACAGATACAATGAGCAGTTCTTC.

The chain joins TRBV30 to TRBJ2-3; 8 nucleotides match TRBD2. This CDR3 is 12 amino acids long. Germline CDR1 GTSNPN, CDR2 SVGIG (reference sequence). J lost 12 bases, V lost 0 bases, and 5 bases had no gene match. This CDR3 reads CAWSVTGGTQYF. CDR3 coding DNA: TGTGCCTGGAGTGTAACGGGAGGGACACAGTATTTT.

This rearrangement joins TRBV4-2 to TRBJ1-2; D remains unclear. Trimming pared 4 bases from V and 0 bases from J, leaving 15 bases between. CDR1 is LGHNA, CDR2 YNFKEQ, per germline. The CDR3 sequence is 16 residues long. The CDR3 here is CASSLSTDGANYGYTF. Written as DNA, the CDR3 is TGTGCCAGCAGCCTCTCTACGGACGGAGCTAACTATGGCTACACCTTC.

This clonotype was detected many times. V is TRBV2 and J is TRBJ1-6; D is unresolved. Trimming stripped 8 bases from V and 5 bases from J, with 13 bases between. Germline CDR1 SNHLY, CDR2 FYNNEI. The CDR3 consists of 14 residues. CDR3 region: CASQLGGNNSPLHF. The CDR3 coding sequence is TGTGCCAGCCAATTGGGAGGGAATAATTCACCCCTCCACTTT.

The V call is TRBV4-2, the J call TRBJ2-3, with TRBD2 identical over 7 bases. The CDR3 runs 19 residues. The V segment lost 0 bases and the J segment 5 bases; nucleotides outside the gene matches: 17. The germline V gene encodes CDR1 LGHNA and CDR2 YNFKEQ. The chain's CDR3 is CASSQDMIPSGDLRDTQYF. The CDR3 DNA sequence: TGTGCCAGCAGCCAAGATATGATCCCTAGCGGAGATCTCAGAGATACGCAGTATTTT.

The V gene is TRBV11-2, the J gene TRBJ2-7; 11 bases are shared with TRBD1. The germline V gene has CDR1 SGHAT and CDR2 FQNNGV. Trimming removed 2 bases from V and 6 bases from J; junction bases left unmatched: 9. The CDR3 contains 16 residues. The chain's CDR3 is CASSLTGTGGGGEQYF. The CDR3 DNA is TGTGCCAGCAGCTTAACCGGGACAGGGGGAGGGGGCGAGCAGTACTTC.

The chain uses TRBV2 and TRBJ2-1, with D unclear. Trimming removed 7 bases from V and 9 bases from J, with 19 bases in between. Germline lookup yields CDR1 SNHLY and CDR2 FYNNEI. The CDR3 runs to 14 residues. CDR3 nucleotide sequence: TGTGCCAGCAAGGCCAGATCGACCGTTAGTGAGCAGTTCTTC. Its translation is CASKARSTVSEQFF.

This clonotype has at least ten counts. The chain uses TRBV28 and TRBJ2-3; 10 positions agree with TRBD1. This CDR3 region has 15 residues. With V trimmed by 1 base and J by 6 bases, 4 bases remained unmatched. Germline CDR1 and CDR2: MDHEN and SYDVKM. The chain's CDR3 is CASSLLWTGGDTQYF. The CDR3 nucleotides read TGTGCCAGCAGTTTATTGTGGACAGGGGGGGATACGCAGTATTTT.

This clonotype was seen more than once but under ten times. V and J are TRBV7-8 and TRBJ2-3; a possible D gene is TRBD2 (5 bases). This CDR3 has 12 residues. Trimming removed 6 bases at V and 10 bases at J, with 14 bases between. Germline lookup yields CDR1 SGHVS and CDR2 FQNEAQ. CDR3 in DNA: TGTGCCAGCAGACCGAGGGAAGAACCGCAGTATTTT. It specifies CASRPREEPQYF.

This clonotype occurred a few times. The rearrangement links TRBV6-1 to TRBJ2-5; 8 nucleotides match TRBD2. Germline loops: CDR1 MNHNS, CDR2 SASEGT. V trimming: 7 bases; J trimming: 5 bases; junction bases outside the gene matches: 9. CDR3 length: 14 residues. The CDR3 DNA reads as TGTGCCAGCAATTTCGGGGGGGGATTGGAGACCCAGTACTTC. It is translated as CASNFGGGLETQYF.

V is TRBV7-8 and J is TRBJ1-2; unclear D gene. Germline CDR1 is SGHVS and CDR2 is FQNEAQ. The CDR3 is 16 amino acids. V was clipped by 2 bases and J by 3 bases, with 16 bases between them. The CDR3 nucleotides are TGTGCCAGCAGCTTATTCCCCCGGATACAAGACTATGGCTACACCTTC. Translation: CASSLFPRIQDYGYTF.

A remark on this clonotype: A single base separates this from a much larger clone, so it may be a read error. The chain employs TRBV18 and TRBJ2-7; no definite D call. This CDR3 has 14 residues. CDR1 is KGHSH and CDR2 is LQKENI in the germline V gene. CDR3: CAGSPQSLGYEQYF. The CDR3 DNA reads TGTGCCGGCTCACCGCAGTCTTTAGGCTACGAGCAGTACTTC.

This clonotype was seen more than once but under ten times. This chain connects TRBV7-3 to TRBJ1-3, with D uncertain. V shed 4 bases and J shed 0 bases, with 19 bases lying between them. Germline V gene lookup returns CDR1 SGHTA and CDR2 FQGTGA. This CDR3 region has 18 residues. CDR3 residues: CASSSRPGTASSGNTIYF. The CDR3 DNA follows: TGTGCCAGCAGCTCGAGGCCGGGTACAGCGAGCTCTGGAAACACCATATATTTT.

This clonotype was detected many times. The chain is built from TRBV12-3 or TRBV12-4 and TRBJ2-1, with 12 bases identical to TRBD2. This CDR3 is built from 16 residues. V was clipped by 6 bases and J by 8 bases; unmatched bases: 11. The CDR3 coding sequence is TGTGCCAGCAGGCTAGCGGGAGGGCCCCAGGCCTATGAGCAGTTCTTC. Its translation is CASRLAGGPQAYEQFF.

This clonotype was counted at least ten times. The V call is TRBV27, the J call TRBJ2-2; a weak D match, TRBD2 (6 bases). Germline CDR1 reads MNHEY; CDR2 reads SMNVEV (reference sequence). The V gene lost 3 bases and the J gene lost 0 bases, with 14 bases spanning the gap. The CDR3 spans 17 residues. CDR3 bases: TGTGCCAGCAGTTTCCATCTAGCGCCCGCGAACACCGGGGAGCTGTTTTTT. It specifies CASSFHLAPANTGELFF.

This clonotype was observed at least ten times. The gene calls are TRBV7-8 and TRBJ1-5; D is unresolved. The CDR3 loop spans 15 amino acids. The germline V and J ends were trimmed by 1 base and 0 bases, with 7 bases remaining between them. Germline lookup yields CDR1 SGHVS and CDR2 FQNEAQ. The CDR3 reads CASSLDNYSNQPQHF. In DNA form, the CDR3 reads TGTGCCAGCAGCTTAGATAATTATAGCAATCAGCCCCAGCATTTT.

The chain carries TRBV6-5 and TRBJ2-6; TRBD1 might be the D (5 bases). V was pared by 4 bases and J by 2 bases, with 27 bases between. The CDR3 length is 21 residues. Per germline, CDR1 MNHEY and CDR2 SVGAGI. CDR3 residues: CASSFQWDGAMRSPGANVLTF. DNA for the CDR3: TGTGCCAGCAGTTTCCAATGGGATGGGGCAATGAGGTCTCCTGGGGCCAACGTCCTGACTTTC.

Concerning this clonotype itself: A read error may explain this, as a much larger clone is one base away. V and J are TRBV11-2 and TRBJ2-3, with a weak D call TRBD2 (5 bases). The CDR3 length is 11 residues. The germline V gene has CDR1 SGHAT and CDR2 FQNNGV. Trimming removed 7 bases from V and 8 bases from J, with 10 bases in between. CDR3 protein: CASTAAGTQYF. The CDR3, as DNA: TGTGCCAGCACCGCCGCGGGTACGCAGTATTTT.